This is a list of T cell receptor beta chains from one sample in a study of neurological immune-mediated disorders. TCRdb used MiXCR to reprocess the 5' RACE reads, holding one entry per CDR3 protein. The sample yields roughly 34,000 distinct CDR3 sequences, about 4.8% seen once. The sequencing input was PBMCs. The receptors were sampled from a man between 18 and 35 years old in good health. Each CDR3 is given without its conserved first and last residue. Fields, in order: clone size, J gene, V gene, CDR3 protein. Expanded clones are given a class, and other clones once, few, many or no size at all.

many TRBJ2-3 TRBV4-1 ASSPYGTSRLDTQY
many TRBJ2-6 TRBV7-2 ASSLVGTGVPLWGANVLT
many TRBJ2-7 TRBV10-1 ASSDGGSSYEQY
NA TRBJ2-3 TRBV20-1 SARGFTDTHY
few TRBJ2-5 TRBV5-1 ASSLSGRQETQY
many TRBJ1-1 TRBV3-1 ASSQDPLTEAF
many TRBJ2-7 TRBV20-1 SARVRGPPLYEQY
many TRBJ2-5 TRBV20-1 SAYPGTGLETQY
many TRBJ1-2 TRBV20-1 SARDSRRGRYGYT
many TRBJ2-2 TRBV2 ASCAQATGELF